The 11 T cell receptor beta chains below come from one sample, sequenced in a study of early T cells in non-severe SARS-CoV-2 infection. Each CDR3 protein gets one entry after TCRdb re-called the 5' RACE reads with MiXCR. The sample lists about 33,000 distinct CDR3 sequences, around 5% occurring once. The sequencing input was whole blood. These receptors originate from an adult who was a healthcare worker with PCR-confirmed SARS-CoV-2 infection or an uninfected control (not recorded which).

This clonotype came up many times. This chain joins TRBV7-2 and TRBJ1-3, with 11 bases lining up with TRBD1. Germline CDR1 SGHTA, CDR2 FQGNSA. The CDR3 extends over 17 amino acids. Losses at the gene ends were 7 bases for V and 3 bases for J; bases not matched to a gene: 11. The CDR3 here is CASTSPDRGRGGNTIYF. The CDR3 DNA is TGTGCCAGCACCTCACCGGACAGGGGGCGCGGTGGAAACACCATATATTTT. Full variable domain (remainder filled in from reference TRBV7-2 and TRBJ1-3): GAGVSQSPSNKVTEKGKDVELRCDPISGHTALYWYRQSLGQGLEFLIYFQGNSAPDKSGLPSDRFSAERTGGSVSTLTIQRTQQEDSAVYLCASTSPDRGRGGNTIYFGEGSWLTVV.

This clonotype was counted many times. It is likely a read error: a sequence one base away is far more abundant. The chain uses TRBV7-2 and TRBJ2-1; no clear D gene. This CDR3 comprises 11 residues. V lost 3 bases and J 3 bases, leaving 0 bases between the germline ends. Looked up from germline, CDR1 is SGHTA and CDR2 is FQGNSA. DNA for the CDR3: TGTGCCAGCAGCTTCTACAATGAGCAGTTCTTC. It translates to CASSFYNEQFF.

This clonotype appeared many times. The CDR3 spells CATMWRGGQETQYF. DNA of the CDR3: TGTGCCACCATGTGGCGGGGTGGACAAGAGACCCAGTACTTC. V is TRBV24-1 and J is TRBJ2-5; a possible D gene is TRBD2 (6 bases). The CDR3 length is 14 residues. V lost 8 bases and J 2 bases, leaving 14 bases between the germline ends. Per germline, CDR1 KGHDR and CDR2 SFDVKD.

There are many counts of this clonotype. The chain has TRBV27 and TRBJ2-1; D possibly matches TRBD1 or TRBD2 (7 bases each). Germline V gives CDR1 MNHEY, CDR2 SMNVEV (reference sequence). With 7 bases removed from V and 0 bases from J, the gap between germline ends came to 13 bases. The CDR3 is 15 residues long. The CDR3 here is CASKGAGASYNEQFF. CDR3 in DNA: TGTGCCAGCAAGGGGGCGGGGGCCTCCTACAATGAGCAGTTCTTC.

There are a few counts of this clonotype. This chain connects TRBV2 to TRBJ2-1, with TRBD2 as a possible D gene (6 bases). Germline loops: CDR1 SNHLY, CDR2 FYNNEI. V was shortened by 5 bases and J by 0 bases, with 11 bases between the two germline ends. This CDR3 has 15 amino acids. The CDR3 DNA reads as TGTGCCAGCAGTCAGGACTATAGCTCCTACAATGAGCAGTTCTTC. It is translated as CASSQDYSSYNEQFF. The entire variable domain, with the rest obtained from reference TRBV2 and TRBJ2-1, is as follows: EPEVTQTPSHQVTQMGQEVILRCVPISNHLYFYWYRQILGQKVEFLVSFYNNEISEKSEIFDDQFSVERPDGSNFTLKIRSTKLEDSAMYFCASSQDYSSYNEQFFGPGTRLTVL.

Ten or more counts support this clonotype. The chain couples TRBV11-2 to TRBJ2-1; TRBD2 might be the D (7 bases). The CDR3 runs to 16 residues. The germline V gene encodes CDR1 SGHAT and CDR2 FQNNGV. V gave up 2 bases and J gave up 10 bases, with 21 bases separating them. This CDR3 reads CASSLSGRGLDMEQFF. The CDR3 coding sequence is TGTGCCAGCAGCTTATCCGGGCGGGGGCTAGATATGGAGCAGTTCTTC. The variable domain in full, completed from reference TRBV11-2 and TRBJ2-1, reads EAGVAQSPRYKIIEKRQSVAFWCNPISGHATLYWYQQILGQGPKLLIQFQNNGVVDDSQLPKDRFSAERLKGVDSTLKIQPAKLEDSAVYLCASSLSGRGLDMEQFFGPGTRLTVL.

There are many counts of this clonotype. The limits of the CDR3 on the DNA are not certain, so only TCRdb's listed CDR3 is given. The genes are TRBV5-1 and TRBJ2-5; the tabulated D call, TRBD1, remains unverified against the DNA. Germline CDR1 is SGHRS and CDR2 is YFSETQ. A total of 13 residues make up the CDR3, ends included. CDR3: CASSFGPGETQYF.

This clonotype was found many times. This sequence joins TRBV7-2 and TRBJ2-5, with TRBD2 matching over 13 bases. The V segment lost 4 bases and the J segment 5 bases; nucleotides outside the gene matches: 7. The CDR3 has 16 amino acids. Germline V gene lookup returns CDR1 SGHTA and CDR2 FQGNSA. The chain's CDR3 is CASSSRLAGGRETQYF. For the CDR3, the DNA is TGTGCCAGCAGCTCTAGACTAGCGGGGGGCCGGGAGACCCAGTACTTC.

About this clonotype itself: Because the CDR3 is missing its conserved closing phenylalanine or tryptophan, this is likely a read error. The DNA is left out, because the CDR3 cannot be placed on it with certainty; the CDR3 is given as TCRdb lists it. The V gene is TRBV6-1, the J gene TRBJ2-3; the DNA was not compared with TRBD2, the D call given in the table. Germline V lookup: CDR1 MNHNS, CDR2 SASEGT. The CDR3 totals 13 residues, both ends included. The CDR3 protein is CASSEYLGHLTLS.

This clonotype was seen many times. The chain combines TRBV9 with TRBJ2-3; 11 bases agree with TRBD2. The V gene's germline CDR1 is SGDLS and CDR2 YYNGEE. The CDR3 extends over 15 amino acids. The V segment lost 0 bases and the J segment 7 bases; nucleotides outside the gene matches: 4. This CDR3 reads CASSVEGTSGNTQYF. Written as DNA, the CDR3 is TGTGCCAGCAGCGTAGAGGGGACTAGCGGAAATACGCAGTATTTT.

This clonotype was counted at least ten times. This rearrangement joins TRBV18 to TRBJ1-1, with a tentative D call TRBD1 (5 bases). From germline, CDR1 is KGHSH and CDR2 LQKENI. V lost 0 bases and J lost 4, with 6 bases in between. The CDR3 consists of 13 residues. CDR3 DNA sequence: TGTGCCAGCTCACCACCGGGGACCACTGAAGCTTTCTTT. Its translation is CASSPPGTTEAFF.